Listed below are T cell receptor beta chains from one sample, sequenced in a study of tumor-infiltrating lymphocytes in localized non-small cell lung cancer. Clones were read by immunoSEQ multiplex PCR, and TCRdb kept only the in-frame ones, dropping some. Of about 16,000 clones listed, 69% were seen once; the top ten hold 6% to 8%. The sample taken for sequencing was lung tumor tissue. Receptors originate from a human donor with non-small cell lung cancer. Each CDR3 is given with its conserved first and last residue. Each record gives: V gene, J gene, clone size, D gene, CDR3 protein, CDR3 DNA. The D gene is left open where the match is weak. Clone size, where shown, is once, few, many, or a class for clones that have expanded.

v_gene: TRBV6-5
j_gene: TRBJ1-1
abundance: -
d_gene: -
CDR3aa: CASSQQGDTEAFF
CDR3nt: TGTGCCAGCAGCCAGCAGGGCGACACTGAAGCTTTCTTT

v_gene: TRBV7-8
j_gene: TRBJ2-1
abundance: -
d_gene: TRBD2
CDR3aa: CASSPSFSGGHNEQFF
CDR3nt: TGTGCCAGCAGCCCTTCATTTAGCGGGGGGCACAATGAGCAGTTCTTC

v_gene: TRBV7-3
j_gene: TRBJ2-1
abundance: -
d_gene: TRBD2
CDR3aa: CASSPAAGNEQFF
CDR3nt: TGTGCCAGCAGCCCCGCAGCGGGGAATGAGCAGTTCTTC

v_gene: TRBV7-9
j_gene: TRBJ2-3
abundance: -
d_gene: -
CDR3aa: CASSWSPGTDTQYF
CDR3nt: TGTGCCAGCAGCTGGAGCCCCGGCACAGATACGCAGTATTTT

v_gene: TRBV6-5
j_gene: TRBJ1-5
abundance: medium-sized
d_gene: -
CDR3aa: CATSLWGLNQPQHF
CDR3nt: TGTGCCACCTCATTATGGGGGTTAAATCAGCCCCAGCATTTT

v_gene: TRBV10-3
j_gene: TRBJ1-2
abundance: -
d_gene: -
CDR3aa: CAIGGPAEGYTF
CDR3nt: TGTGCCATCGGGGGTCCAGCCGAGGGCTACACCTTC

v_gene: TRBV29-1
j_gene: TRBJ2-2
abundance: -
d_gene: -
CDR3aa: CSVGGSGTYTGELFF
CDR3nt: TGCAGCGTTGGAGGCTCGGGGACATACACCGGGGAGCTGTTTTTT

v_gene: TRBV5-6
j_gene: TRBJ2-1
abundance: -
d_gene: -
CDR3aa: CASSLLNSDNEQFF
CDR3nt: TGTGCCAGCAGCTTGCTCAACTCCGACAATGAGCAGTTCTTC

v_gene: TRBV13
j_gene: TRBJ1-1
abundance: -
d_gene: -
CDR3aa: CASSLFPTPEHKAFF
CDR3nt: TGTGCCAGCAGCTTGTTCCCCACTCCCGAACATAAAGCTTTCTTT

v_gene: TRBV12-5
j_gene: TRBJ2-7
abundance: -
d_gene: -
CDR3aa: CASGLGAESHEQYF
CDR3nt: TGTGCTAGTGGTTTGGGTGCTGAGAGCCACGAGCAGTACTTC

v_gene: TRBV5-4
j_gene: TRBJ2-7
abundance: once
d_gene: TRBD1
CDR3aa: CASSPPRTGRDEQYF
CDR3nt: TGTGCCAGCAGCCCCCCCCGGACAGGGCGGGACGAGCAGTACTTC

v_gene: TRBV5-1
j_gene: TRBJ2-1
abundance: once
d_gene: TRBD1
CDR3aa: CASSHSTGASYNEQFF
CDR3nt: TGCGCCAGTAGCCATTCCACAGGGGCCTCCTACAATGAGCAGTTCTTC

v_gene: TRBV7-8
j_gene: TRBJ1-4
abundance: -
d_gene: -
CDR3aa: CASSLEGTEKLFF
CDR3nt: TGTGCCAGCAGCTTAGAGGGGACAGAAAAACTGTTTTTT

v_gene: TRBV5-6
j_gene: TRBJ2-5
abundance: -
d_gene: TRBD1
CDR3aa: CASSLGGQGWETQYF
CDR3nt: TGTGCCAGCAGCTTGGGGGGACAGGGTTGGGAGACCCAGTACTTC

v_gene: TRBV29-1
j_gene: TRBJ1-5
abundance: -
d_gene: -
CDR3aa: CSVASRDNQPQHF
CDR3nt: TGCAGCGTTGCCTCCAGAGATAATCAGCCCCAGCATTTT

v_gene: TRBV7-9
j_gene: TRBJ1-4
abundance: once
d_gene: -
CDR3aa: CASSPRTATNEKLFF
CDR3nt: TGTGCCAGCAGCCCTAGGACAGCAACTAATGAAAAACTGTTTTTT

v_gene: TRBV7-9
j_gene: TRBJ1-1
abundance: -
d_gene: TRBD1
CDR3aa: CASSYDRVGGGAFF
CDR3nt: TGTGCCAGCAGCTACGACAGGGTAGGGGGGGGAGCTTTCTTT

v_gene: TRBV5-1
j_gene: TRBJ2-7
abundance: -
d_gene: -
CDR3aa: CASSLDGQGLYEQYF
CDR3nt: TGCGCCAGCAGCTTGGATGGCCAAGGTCTCTACGAGCAGTACTTC

v_gene: TRBV4-1
j_gene: TRBJ2-2
abundance: -
d_gene: -
CDR3aa: CATGTEAMNTGELFF
CDR3nt: TGCGCCACCGGGACGGAAGCTATGAACACCGGGGAGCTGTTTTTT

v_gene: TRBV14
j_gene: TRBJ2-3
abundance: -
d_gene: -
CDR3aa: CASSLGGHTDTQYF
CDR3nt: TGTGCCAGCAGCCTAGGGGGGCACACAGATACGCAGTATTTT

v_gene: TRBV11-3
j_gene: TRBJ1-4
abundance: -
d_gene: -
CDR3aa: CASSLDSSATNEKLFF
CDR3nt: TGTGCCAGCAGCTTAGATAGCAGTGCAACTAATGAAAAACTGTTTTTT

v_gene: TRBV7-9
j_gene: TRBJ1-4
abundance: -
d_gene: -
CDR3aa: CASSPFNEKLFF
CDR3nt: TGTGCCAGCAGCCCCTTTAATGAAAAACTGTTTTTT

v_gene: TRBV7-9
j_gene: TRBJ2-2
abundance: once
d_gene: -
CDR3aa: CATASTQFLPNTGELFF
CDR3nt: TGTGCCACCGCATCAACACAATTTTTACCGAACACCGGGGAGCTGTTTTTT

v_gene: TRBV7-2
j_gene: TRBJ2-1
abundance: few
d_gene: -
CDR3aa: CASSSPLRDLHRNEQFF
CDR3nt: TGTGCCAGCAGCTCCCCCCTCCGGGATCTACATAGGAATGAGCAGTTCTTC

v_gene: TRBV6-6
j_gene: TRBJ1-6
abundance: -
d_gene: -
CDR3aa: CASAAFARNYNSPLHF
CDR3nt: TGTGCCTCGGCGGCTTTTGCCAGAAACTATAATTCACCCCTCCACTTT

v_gene: TRBV4-1
j_gene: TRBJ1-2
abundance: once
d_gene: -
CDR3aa: CASSQEDYGYTF
CDR3nt: TGCGCCAGCAGCCAAGAGGACTATGGCTACACCTTC

v_gene: TRBV6-6
j_gene: TRBJ2-1
abundance: medium-sized
d_gene: -
CDR3aa: CASSYSVGGDNEQFF
CDR3nt: TGTGCCAGCAGTTACTCGGTAGGGGGGGACAATGAGCAGTTCTTC

v_gene: TRBV6-1
j_gene: TRBJ2-1
abundance: -
d_gene: TRBD1
CDR3aa: CASSPGTGSFNEQFF
CDR3nt: TGTGCCAGCAGTCCCGGGACAGGGAGTTTCAATGAGCAGTTCTTC

v_gene: TRBV5-1
j_gene: TRBJ2-5
abundance: -
d_gene: -
CDR3aa: CASNRGTPQETQYF
CDR3nt: TGCGCCAGCAACAGAGGGACTCCTCAAGAGACCCAGTACTTC

v_gene: TRBV10-2
j_gene: TRBJ2-5
abundance: -
d_gene: TRBD2
CDR3aa: CASSFSGSYETQYF
CDR3nt: TGCGCCAGCAGTTTCAGCGGGAGTTACGAGACCCAGTACTTC

v_gene: TRBV4-2
j_gene: TRBJ1-2
abundance: -
d_gene: TRBD1
CDR3aa: CASSFGTVVNYGYTF
CDR3nt: TGTGCCAGCAGCTTCGGGACAGTTGTAAACTATGGCTACACCTTC